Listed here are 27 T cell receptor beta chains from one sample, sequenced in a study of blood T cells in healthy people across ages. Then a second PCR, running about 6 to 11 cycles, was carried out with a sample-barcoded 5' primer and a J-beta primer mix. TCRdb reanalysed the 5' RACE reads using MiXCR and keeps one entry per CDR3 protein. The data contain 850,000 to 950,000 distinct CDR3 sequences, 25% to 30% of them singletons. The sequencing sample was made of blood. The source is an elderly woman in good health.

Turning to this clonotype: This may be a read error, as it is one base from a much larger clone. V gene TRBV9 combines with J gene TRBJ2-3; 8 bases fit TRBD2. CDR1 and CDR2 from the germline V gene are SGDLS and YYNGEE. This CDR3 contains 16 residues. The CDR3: CASSVLGLAGTDAQYF. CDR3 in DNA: TGTGCCAGCAGCGTCTTGGGGCTAGCGGGCACAGATGCGCAGTATTTT.

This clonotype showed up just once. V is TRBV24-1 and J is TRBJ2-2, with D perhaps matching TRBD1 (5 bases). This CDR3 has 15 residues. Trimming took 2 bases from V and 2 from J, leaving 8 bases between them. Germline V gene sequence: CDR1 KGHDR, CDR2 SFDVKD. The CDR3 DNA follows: TGTGCCACCAGTGATTCTGGGGCCAACACCGGGGAGCTGTTTTTT. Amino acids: CATSDSGANTGELFF.

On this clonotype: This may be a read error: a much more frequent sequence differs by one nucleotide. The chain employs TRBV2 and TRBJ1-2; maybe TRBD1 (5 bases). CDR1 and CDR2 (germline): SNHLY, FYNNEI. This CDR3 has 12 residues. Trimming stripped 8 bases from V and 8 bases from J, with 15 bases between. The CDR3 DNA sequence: TGTGCCAGCGGCCAGCAGGGCGGCGGCTACACCTTC. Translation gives CASGQQGGGYTF.

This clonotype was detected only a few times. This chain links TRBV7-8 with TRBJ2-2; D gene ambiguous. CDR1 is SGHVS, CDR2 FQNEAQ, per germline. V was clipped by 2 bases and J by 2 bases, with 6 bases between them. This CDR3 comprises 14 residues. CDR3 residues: CASSLNLNTGELFF. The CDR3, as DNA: TGTGCCAGCAGCTTAAATTTAAACACCGGGGAGCTGTTTTTT.

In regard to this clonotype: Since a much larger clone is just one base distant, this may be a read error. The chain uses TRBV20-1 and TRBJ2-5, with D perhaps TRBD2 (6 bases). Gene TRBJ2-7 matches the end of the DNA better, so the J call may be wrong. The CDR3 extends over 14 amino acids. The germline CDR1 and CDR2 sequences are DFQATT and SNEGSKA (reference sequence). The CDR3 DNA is TGCAGTGTCAGTGGGGACTCATTAGCCTACGAGCAGTACTTC. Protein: CSVSGDSLAYEQYF.

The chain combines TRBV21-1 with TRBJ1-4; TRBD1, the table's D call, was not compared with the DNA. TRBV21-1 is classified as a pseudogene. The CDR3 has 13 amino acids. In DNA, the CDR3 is TGTGCCAGCAGCAAAGCTCCGGGGGAAAAACTGTTTTTT. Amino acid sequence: CASSKAPGEKLFF.

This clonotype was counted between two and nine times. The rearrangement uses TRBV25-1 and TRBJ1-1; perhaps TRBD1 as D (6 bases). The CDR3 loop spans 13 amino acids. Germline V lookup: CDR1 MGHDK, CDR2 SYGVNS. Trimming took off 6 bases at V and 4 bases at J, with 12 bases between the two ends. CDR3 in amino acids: CASRVGGGTEAFF. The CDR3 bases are TGTGCCAGCAGGGTGGGAGGGGGCACTGAAGCTTTCTTT.

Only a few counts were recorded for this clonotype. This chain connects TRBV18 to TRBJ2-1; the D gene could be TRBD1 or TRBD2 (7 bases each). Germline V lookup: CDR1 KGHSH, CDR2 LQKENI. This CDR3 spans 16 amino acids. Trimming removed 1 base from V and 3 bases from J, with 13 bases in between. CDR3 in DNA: TGTGCCAGCTCACCACGGGAGGGGGCGATCTACAATGAGCAGTTCTTC. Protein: CASSPREGAIYNEQFF.

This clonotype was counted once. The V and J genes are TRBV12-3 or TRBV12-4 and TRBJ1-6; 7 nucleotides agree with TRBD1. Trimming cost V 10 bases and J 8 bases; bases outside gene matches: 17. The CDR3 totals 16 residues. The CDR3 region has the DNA TGTGCCAACAGCCCCAGACAGGGTTTACGAGATTCACCCCTCCACTTT. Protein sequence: CANSPRQGLRDSPLHF.

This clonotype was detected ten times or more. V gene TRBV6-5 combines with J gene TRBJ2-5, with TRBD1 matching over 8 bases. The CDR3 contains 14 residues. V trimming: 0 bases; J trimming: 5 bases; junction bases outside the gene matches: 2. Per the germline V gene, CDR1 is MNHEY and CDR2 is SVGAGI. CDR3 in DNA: TGTGCCAGCAGTTACTCACGGACAGGGGAGACCCAGTACTTC. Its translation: CASSYSRTGETQYF.

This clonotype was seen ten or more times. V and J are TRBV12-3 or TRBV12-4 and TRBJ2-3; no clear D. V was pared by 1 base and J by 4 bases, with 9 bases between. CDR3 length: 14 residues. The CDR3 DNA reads TGTGCCAGCAGTTTAGGCATAGTTGCAGATACGCAGTATTTT. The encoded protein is CASSLGIVADTQYF.

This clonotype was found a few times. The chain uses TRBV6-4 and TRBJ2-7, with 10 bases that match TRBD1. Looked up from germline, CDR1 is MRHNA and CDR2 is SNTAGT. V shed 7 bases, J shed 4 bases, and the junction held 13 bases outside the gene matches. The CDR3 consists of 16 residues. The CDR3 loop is CASNPGRDRGLYEQYF. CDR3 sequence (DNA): TGTGCCAGCAACCCCGGGAGGGACAGGGGCTTGTACGAGCAGTACTTC.

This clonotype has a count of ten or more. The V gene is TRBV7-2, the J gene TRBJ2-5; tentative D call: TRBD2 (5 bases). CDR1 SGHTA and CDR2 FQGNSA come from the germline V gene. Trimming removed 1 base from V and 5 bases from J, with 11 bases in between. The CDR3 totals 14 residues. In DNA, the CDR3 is TGTGCCAGCAGCTTAGAGAGGAGGCTCGAGACCCAGTACTTC. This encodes CASSLERRLETQYF.

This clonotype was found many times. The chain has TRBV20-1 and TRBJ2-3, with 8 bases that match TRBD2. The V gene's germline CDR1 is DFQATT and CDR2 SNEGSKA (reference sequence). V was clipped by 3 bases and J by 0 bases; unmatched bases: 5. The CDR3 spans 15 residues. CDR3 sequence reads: CSARAGGASTDTQYF. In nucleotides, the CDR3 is TGCAGTGCTAGGGCGGGGGGCGCCAGCACAGATACGCAGTATTTT.

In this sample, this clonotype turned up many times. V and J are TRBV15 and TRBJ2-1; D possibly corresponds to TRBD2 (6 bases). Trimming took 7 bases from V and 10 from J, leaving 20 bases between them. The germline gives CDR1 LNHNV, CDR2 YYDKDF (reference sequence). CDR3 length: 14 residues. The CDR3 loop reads CATNKGTLDREQFF. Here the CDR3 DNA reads TGTGCCACCAACAAGGGGACTTTAGACCGCGAGCAGTTCTTC.

The DNA of the CDR3 is TGTGCCAGCATCACCGGGGCCCCCGGGGAGCTGTTTTTT. Translation gives CASITGAPGELFF. V usage is TRBV28 and J usage is TRBJ2-2, with D possibly being TRBD1 or TRBD2 (5 bases each). Germline-derived CDR1 and CDR2 are MDHEN and SYDVKM. Trimming took off 7 bases at V and 6 bases at J, with 12 bases between the two ends. The CDR3 loop spans 13 amino acids.

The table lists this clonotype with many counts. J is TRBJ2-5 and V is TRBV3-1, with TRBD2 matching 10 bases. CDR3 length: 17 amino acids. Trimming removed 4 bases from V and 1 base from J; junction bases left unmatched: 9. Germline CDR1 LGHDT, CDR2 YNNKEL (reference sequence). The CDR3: CASSLVFTSGAQETQYF. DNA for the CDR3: TGTGCCAGCAGCCTCGTGTTCACTAGCGGGGCCCAAGAGACCCAGTACTTC.

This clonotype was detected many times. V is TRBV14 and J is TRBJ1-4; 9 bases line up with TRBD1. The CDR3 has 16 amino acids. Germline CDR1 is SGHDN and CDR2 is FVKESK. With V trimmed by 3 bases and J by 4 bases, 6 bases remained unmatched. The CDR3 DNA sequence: TGTGCCAGCAGCCAGTTACAGGGGGCCGGTAATGAAAAACTGTTTTTT. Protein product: CASSQLQGAGNEKLFF.

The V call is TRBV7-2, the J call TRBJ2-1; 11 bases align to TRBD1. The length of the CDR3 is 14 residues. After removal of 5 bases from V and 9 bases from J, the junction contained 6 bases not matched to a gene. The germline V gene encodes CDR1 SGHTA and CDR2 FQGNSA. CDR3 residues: CASSPGTGGFEQFF. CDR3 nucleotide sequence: TGTGCCAGCAGCCCCGGGACAGGGGGTTTTGAGCAGTTCTTC.

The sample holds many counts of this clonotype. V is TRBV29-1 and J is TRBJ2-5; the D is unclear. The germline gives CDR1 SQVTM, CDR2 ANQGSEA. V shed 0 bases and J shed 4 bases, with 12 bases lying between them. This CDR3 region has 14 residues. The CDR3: CSVEDLGSRETQYF. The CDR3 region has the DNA TGCAGCGTTGAAGATCTGGGTTCGCGAGAGACCCAGTACTTC.

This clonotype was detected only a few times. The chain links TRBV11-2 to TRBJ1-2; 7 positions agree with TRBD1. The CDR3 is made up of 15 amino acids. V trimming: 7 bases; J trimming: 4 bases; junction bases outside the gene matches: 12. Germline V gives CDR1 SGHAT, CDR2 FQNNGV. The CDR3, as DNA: TGTGCCAGCAACATCAAGAGCGACAGGGCCTATGGCTACACCTTC. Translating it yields CASNIKSDRAYGYTF.

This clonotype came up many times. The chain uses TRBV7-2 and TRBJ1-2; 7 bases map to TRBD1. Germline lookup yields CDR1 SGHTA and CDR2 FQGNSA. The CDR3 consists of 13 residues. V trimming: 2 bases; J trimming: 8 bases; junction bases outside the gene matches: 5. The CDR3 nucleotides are TGTGCCAGCAGCTTAAATACAGGGGAGGGCTACACCTTC. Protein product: CASSLNTGEGYTF. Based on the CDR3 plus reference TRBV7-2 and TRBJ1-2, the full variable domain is GAGVSQSPSNKVTEKGKDVELRCDPISGHTALYWYRQSLGQGLEFLIYFQGNSAPDKSGLPSDRFSAERTGGSVSTLTIQRTQQEDSAVYLCASSLNTGEGYTFGSGTRLTVV.

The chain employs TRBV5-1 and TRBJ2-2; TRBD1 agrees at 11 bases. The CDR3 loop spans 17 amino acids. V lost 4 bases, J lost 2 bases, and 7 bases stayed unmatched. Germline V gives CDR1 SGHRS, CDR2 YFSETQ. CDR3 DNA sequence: TGCGCCAGCAGCCCTTGGACAGGGGGCACCAACACCGGGGAGCTGTTTTTT. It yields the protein CASSPWTGGTNTGELFF.

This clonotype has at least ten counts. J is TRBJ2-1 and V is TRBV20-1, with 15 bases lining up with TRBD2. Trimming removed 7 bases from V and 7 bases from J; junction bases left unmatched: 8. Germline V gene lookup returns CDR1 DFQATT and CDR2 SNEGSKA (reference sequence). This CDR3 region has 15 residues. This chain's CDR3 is CSGTSGGAGINEQFF. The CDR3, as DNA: TGCAGTGGGACTAGCGGGGGGGCCGGTATAAATGAGCAGTTCTTC.

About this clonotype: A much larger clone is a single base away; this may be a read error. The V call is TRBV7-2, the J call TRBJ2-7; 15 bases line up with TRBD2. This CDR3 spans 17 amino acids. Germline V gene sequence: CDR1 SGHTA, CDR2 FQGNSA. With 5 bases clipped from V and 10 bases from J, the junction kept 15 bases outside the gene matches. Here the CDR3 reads CASSPGLAGGPQEAQYF. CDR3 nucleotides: TGTGCCAGCAGCCCAGGACTAGCGGGGGGGCCTCAAGAGGCCCAGTACTTC.

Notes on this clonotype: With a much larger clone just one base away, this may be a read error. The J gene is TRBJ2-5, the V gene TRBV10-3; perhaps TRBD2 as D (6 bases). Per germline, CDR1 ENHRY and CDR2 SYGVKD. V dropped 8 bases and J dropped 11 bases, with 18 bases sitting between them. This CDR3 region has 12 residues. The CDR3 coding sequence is TGTGCCATCGGGGACTTCTACAATGAGCAGTACTTC. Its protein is CAIGDFYNEQYF.

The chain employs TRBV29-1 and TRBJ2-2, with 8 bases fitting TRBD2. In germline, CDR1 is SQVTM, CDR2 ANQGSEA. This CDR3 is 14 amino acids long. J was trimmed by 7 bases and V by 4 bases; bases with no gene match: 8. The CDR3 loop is CSVAGPRGGGELFF. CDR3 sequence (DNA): TGCAGCGTTGCCGGCCCCCGGGGGGGCGGGGAGCTGTTTTTT.